Sequencing of this T cell receptor beta chain was carried out in a study of T cells after yellow fever vaccination. This clonotype turned up a few times. Its target is not known. They built TCR cDNA with 5'RACE template switching, a step that put in a universal primer site and UMIs. TCRdb processed the 5' RACE reads anew with MiXCR; each CDR3 protein has one entry. The table lists approximately 330,000 distinct CDR3 sequences, 12% of them singletons. Findings of the study overall: In post-booster samples, most primary-vaccination clones reappeared (just under 98% CD4, 70% to 90% CD8). Although most clonotypes did not, a small share appeared in both CD4 and CD8 compartments.

This CDR3 is 14 amino acids long. The V end was cut by 4 bases, the J end by 8 bases, with 18 bases between. Germline V gives CDR1 SGHRS, CDR2 YFSETQ. The TCR sequence derives from a man between 18 and 29 years old who received the YFV17D yellow fever vaccine. The chain couples TRBV5-1 to TRBJ1-2; tentative D call: TRBD1 (5 bases). This specimen consisted of CD4+ T cells sorted from PBMCs, obtained 15 days after the yellow fever booster vaccination. CDR3 DNA: TGCGCCAGCAGCCCGCTTACAGGTTCATCGGGCTACACCTTC. Translated: CASSPLTGSSGYTF.